This T cell receptor beta chain emerged from a study of control samples from healthy donors and cancer patients. The assay was immunoSEQ multiplex PCR, and TCRdb's table has in-frame clones only and misses some. The table lists under 150,000 clones, more than 85% of them singletons. V lost 1 base and J 7 bases, leaving 13 bases between the germline ends. Germline V gives CDR1 GTSNPN, CDR2 SVGIG (reference sequence). The CDR3 runs 14 residues. This clonotype was sampled from a man aged 45 to 65 with head and neck cancer. The chain carries TRBV30 and TRBJ1-4; TRBD1 might be the D (6 bases). The source material was PBMCs. CDR3 protein: CAWSGGLSVEKLFF. CDR3 in DNA: TGTGCCTGGAGTGGGGGGCTGTCGGTTGAAAAACTGTTTTTT.